A single sample gave rise to the 29 T cell receptor beta chains below, sequenced in a study of T cell responses to AZD1222 COVID-19 vaccine. Only in-frame clones appear in the TCRdb table, and some are missing; sequencing was by immunoSEQ multiplex PCR. The sample includes tens of thousands of clones, 83% of them seen just once. This specimen was peripheral blood, taken 28 days after the second AZD1222 dose. The receptors originated from an adult who received the AZD1222 COVID-19 vaccine.

The rearrangement uses TRBV27 and TRBJ1-2; TRBD1 is a possible D gene (6 bases). V was shortened by 6 bases and J by 4 bases, with 15 bases between the two germline ends. In germline, CDR1 is MNHEY, CDR2 SMNVEV (reference sequence). The CDR3 consists of 14 residues. The CDR3 loop reads CASSWGAEAYGYTF. Written as DNA, the CDR3 is TGTGCCAGCAGCTGGGGGGCAGAAGCCTATGGCTACACCTTC.

The J gene is TRBJ1-1, the V gene TRBV5-1; no reliable D call. CDR3 size: 14 residues. Between the trimmed V and J ends, which lost 4 bases and 5 bases, there was a span of 15 bases. Germline assignment: CDR1 SGHRS and CDR2 YFSETQ. The DNA of the CDR3 is TGCGCCAGCAGCCCGGGTGGAGGGATAACTGAAGCTTTCTTT. This translates into CASSPGGGITEAFF.

V gene TRBV5-1 combines with J gene TRBJ1-4; D is possibly TRBD1 (5 bases). CDR3 size: 14 residues. The germline CDR1 and CDR2 sequences are SGHRS and YFSETQ. The V gene lost 4 bases and the J gene lost 8 bases, with 15 bases spanning the gap. Here the CDR3 reads CASSGRDRPEKLFF. Written as DNA, the CDR3 is TGCGCCAGCAGCGGCCGGGACCGCCCGGAAAAACTGTTTTTT. Based on the CDR3 plus reference TRBV5-1 and TRBJ1-4, the full variable domain is KAGVTQTPRYLIKTRGQQVTLSCSPISGHRSVSWYQQTPGQGLQFLFEYFSETQRNKGNFPGRFSGRQFSNSRSEMNVSTLELGDSALYLCASSGRDRPEKLFFGSGTQLSVL.

The rearrangement joins TRBV30 to TRBJ2-7; a weak D match, TRBD1 (5 bases). This CDR3 is 15 amino acids long. Deletions cut 2 bases from V and 3 bases from J, with 17 bases between. CDR1 and CDR2 (germline): GTSNPN, SVGIG (reference sequence). The CDR3 region has the DNA TGTGCCTGGAGTCCCGGACACCTACAATACTACGAGCAGTACTTC. Translating it yields CAWSPGHLQYYEQYF.

The chain uses TRBV28 and TRBJ1-5; the match to TRBD1 covers 10 bases. The V gene's germline CDR1 is MDHEN and CDR2 SYDVKM. This CDR3 has 17 residues. With 6 bases clipped from V and 7 bases from J, the junction kept 15 bases outside the gene matches. CDR3 residues: CASRPVPGQGPRQPQHF. DNA for the CDR3: TGTGCCAGCAGGCCCGTTCCGGGACAGGGGCCTCGGCAGCCCCAGCATTTT. Supplemented by reference TRBV28 and TRBJ1-5, the full variable domain reads DVKVTQSSRYLVKRTGEKVFLECVQDMDHENMFWYRQDPGLGLRLIYFSYDVKMKEKGDIPEGYSVSREKKERFSLILESASTNQTSMYLCASRPVPGQGPRQPQHFGDGTRLSIL.

This clone was counted only a few times. This chain connects TRBV6-5 to TRBJ2-6, with unresolved D. This CDR3 contains 15 residues. Germline V gene sequence: CDR1 MNHEY, CDR2 SVGAGI. V lost 8 bases and J 0 bases, leaving 11 bases between the germline ends. DNA of the CDR3: TGTGCCAGCCAGCCGGCAGGCTCTGGGGCCAACGTCCTGACTTTC. Protein product: CASQPAGSGANVLTF.

This clone occurred once. The sample carries other DNA sequences with the same CDR3. The rearrangement joins TRBV2 to TRBJ1-2; perhaps TRBD1 as D (5 bases). Trimming took 5 bases from V and 8 from J, leaving 21 bases between them. The CDR3 totals 15 residues. Germline assignment: CDR1 SNHLY and CDR2 FYNNEI. The CDR3 DNA sequence: TGTGCCAGCAGTACCGCTGGAGGGAGGGGAAGCGGCTACACCTTC. Translated: CASSTAGGRGSGYTF.

The chain recombines TRBV6-5 with TRBJ2-1, with TRBD1 matching 8 bases. The V and J ends lost 2 bases and 6 bases, in that order; junction bases with no gene match: 6. The CDR3 consists of 15 residues. Germline-derived CDR1 and CDR2 are MNHEY and SVGAGI. CDR3 nucleotides: TGTGCCAGCAGTTACCGACAGGGGAGATCCAATGAGCAGTTCTTC. It yields the protein CASSYRQGRSNEQFF.

This CDR3 reads CASSLGGPGRAFF. The CDR3 DNA sequence: TGTGCCAGCAGCTTAGGAGGGCCGGGAAGAGCTTTCTTT. This chain links TRBV7-2 with TRBJ1-1; the D is unclear. CDR3 length: 13 residues. V gave up 1 base and J gave up 10 bases, with 13 bases separating them. The germline V gene encodes CDR1 SGHTA and CDR2 FQGNSA.

This chain uses TRBV6-6 with TRBJ1-1; a weak D match, TRBD1 (6 bases). CDR1 MNHNY and CDR2 SVGAGI come from the germline V gene (reference sequence). This CDR3 contains 16 residues. The germline V and J ends were trimmed by 5 bases and 3 bases, with 19 bases remaining between them. Here the CDR3 DNA reads TGTGCCAGCAGTCACGGAAGGGGGGCTATGGACACTGAAGCTTTCTTT. Translation gives CASSHGRGAMDTEAFF.

The chain recombines TRBV5-1 with TRBJ1-6; possible D gene TRBD1, 5 bases. The CDR3 totals 18 residues. The germline V gene encodes CDR1 SGHRS and CDR2 YFSETQ. Trimming shortened V by 0 bases and J by 0 bases, and 13 bases separated the two germline ends. This CDR3 reads CASSLDRDWSSYNSPLHF. The CDR3 coding sequence is TGCGCCAGCAGCTTGGACCGGGACTGGAGCTCCTATAATTCACCCCTCCACTTT.

The chain carries TRBV12-3 or TRBV12-4 and TRBJ1-1; D uncertain. CDR3 length equals 12 residues. The V end lost 6 bases, the J end lost 4 bases, and 9 bases lay between the germline ends. The CDR3 is CASSPDGTEAFF. Here the CDR3 DNA reads TGTGCCAGCAGCCCCGATGGCACTGAAGCTTTCTTT.

The CDR3 protein is CASSLRGGGGEKLFF. The CDR3 DNA reads as TGTGCCAGCAGTTTACGCGGGGGCGGTGGAGAAAAACTGTTTTTT. This chain connects TRBV3-1 (or the pseudogene TRBV3-2) to TRBJ1-4; tentatively, D is TRBD1 (6 bases). CDR3 length: 15 residues. Trimming took off 6 bases at V and 8 bases at J, with 19 bases between the two ends. Germline lookup yields CDR1 LGHDT and CDR2 YNNKEL (reference sequence).

V gene TRBV4-1 combines with J gene TRBJ2-4; D gene uncertain. Trimming removed 2 bases from V and 7 bases from J, with 9 bases in between. CDR1 MGHRA and CDR2 YSYEKL come from the germline V gene. The CDR3 totals 13 residues. The CDR3 sequence is CASSQTSRNIQYF. CDR3 coding DNA: TGCGCCAGCAGCCAAACGTCCCGGAACATTCAGTACTTC.

This sequence joins TRBV12-5 and TRBJ2-1; 7 bases align to TRBD1. V lost 1 base to trimming and J lost 3 bases; unmatched junction nucleotides: 3. Germline CDR1 LGHNT, CDR2 FRNRAP. The CDR3 contains 15 residues. The CDR3 loop reads CASGLEGQFYNEQFF. CDR3 nucleotide sequence: TGTGCTAGTGGTTTGGAGGGACAGTTCTACAATGAGCAGTTCTTC.

V and J are TRBV20-1 and TRBJ1-4, with D hard to call. The ends were cut back, 3 bases at V and 5 bases at J, with 10 bases in the middle. Per germline, CDR1 DFQATT and CDR2 SNEGSKA (reference sequence). This CDR3 is 13 amino acids long. The CDR3 region is CSASRSVNEKLFF. The CDR3 region has the DNA TGCAGTGCTAGTCGATCGGTAAATGAAAAACTGTTTTTT.

The chain employs TRBV6-5 and TRBJ1-5; no firm D call. Germline V gene lookup returns CDR1 MNHEY and CDR2 SVGAGI. The CDR3 contains 14 residues. V dropped 7 bases and J dropped 4 bases, with 14 bases sitting between them. The CDR3 region is CASKVGKDNQPQHF. The CDR3 DNA sequence: TGTGCCAGCAAGGTGGGAAAAGATAATCAGCCCCAGCATTTT.

This clone was detected once. The chain is built from TRBV5-1 and TRBJ2-1; D is unresolved. Per germline, CDR1 SGHRS and CDR2 YFSETQ. Trimming took off 4 bases at V and 10 bases at J, with 12 bases between the two ends. This CDR3 is 12 amino acids long. The CDR3: CASSARTDEQFF. In DNA form, the CDR3 reads TGCGCCAGCAGCGCCCGTACCGACGAGCAGTTCTTC.

The chain links TRBV6-5 to TRBJ2-7; either TRBD1 or TRBD2 may fit D (5 bases each). The CDR3 spans 13 residues. Trimming shortened V by 8 bases and J by 7 bases, and 18 bases separated the two germline ends. Germline lookup yields CDR1 MNHEY and CDR2 SVGAGI. The CDR3 sequence is CASREGLRSEQYF. In DNA form, the CDR3 reads TGTGCCAGCCGCGAGGGGTTACGCTCTGAGCAGTACTTC.

The chain recombines TRBV9 with TRBJ2-2; tentatively, D is TRBD1 or TRBD2 (5 bases each). V was shortened by 6 bases and J by 5 bases, with 14 bases between the two germline ends. Germline CDR1 is SGDLS and CDR2 is YYNGEE. The CDR3 is made up of 14 amino acids. Written as DNA, the CDR3 is TGTGCCAGCACCGGGACGGTCGGGACCGGGGAGCTGTTTTTT. Protein sequence: CASTGTVGTGELFF.

The chain has TRBV10-3 and TRBJ1-5; no clear D gene. The CDR3 runs 14 residues. Per the germline V gene, CDR1 is ENHRY and CDR2 is SYGVKD. V was clipped by 4 bases and J by 0 bases, with 7 bases between them. CDR3 in amino acids: CAISATGSNQPQHF. As DNA, the CDR3 is TGTGCCATCAGTGCGACGGGTAGCAATCAGCCCCAGCATTTT.

The V call is TRBV5-1, the J call TRBJ2-2; D is undetermined. Deletions cut 3 bases from V and 4 bases from J, with 13 bases between. The CDR3 contains 15 residues. The V gene's germline CDR1 is SGHRS and CDR2 YFSETQ. The CDR3 is CASSSVVGPTGELFF. The CDR3 DNA reads as TGCGCCAGCAGCTCCGTCGTAGGCCCCACCGGGGAGCTGTTTTTT.

In DNA form, the CDR3 reads TGTGCCAGCAGCCAAGAATTAACAGGGAGGACCGGGGAGCTGTTTTTT. It codes for CASSQELTGRTGELFF. The V and J genes are TRBV4-2 and TRBJ2-2, with D perhaps given as TRBD1 or TRBD2 (6 bases each). The V and J ends lost 0 bases and 5 bases respectively, with 13 bases between them. Germline-derived CDR1 and CDR2 are LGHNA and YNFKEQ. The CDR3 is 16 residues long.

Turning to this clone: The junction and the germline gene differ at one end; a read error may be behind it. V usage is TRBV7-8 and J usage is TRBJ1-5; 10 nucleotides match TRBD1. CDR3 length: 17 residues. CDR1 is SGHVS, CDR2 FQNEAQ, per germline. CDR3 amino acids: CASSIATGGGGDQPQHF. The CDR3 region has the DNA TGTGCCAGCAGCATAGCGACAGGGGGCGGAGGTGATCAGCCCCAGCATTTT.

A few counts support this clone. The gene calls are TRBV7-8 and TRBJ2-7; unclear D gene. V gave up 5 bases and J gave up 7 bases, with 12 bases separating them. The germline gives CDR1 SGHVS, CDR2 FQNEAQ. The CDR3 runs to 12 residues. Here the CDR3 DNA reads TGTGCCAGCAGCCGGGCCCCGGAGGAGCAGTACTTC. Translated: CASSRAPEEQYF.

The chain has TRBV9 and TRBJ1-1, with 9 bases identical to TRBD1. This CDR3 comprises 15 residues. The V segment lost 3 bases and the J segment 3 bases; nucleotides outside the gene matches: 6. Germline V gene sequence: CDR1 SGDLS, CDR2 YYNGEE. DNA for the CDR3: TGTGCCAGCAGCGCAAGGGACAGGGTATACACTGAAGCTTTCTTT. It encodes CASSARDRVYTEAFF.

The sample holds one count of this clone. This chain connects TRBV4-3 to TRBJ1-4; 7 bases fit TRBD1. From germline, CDR1 is LGHNA and CDR2 YSLEER. The CDR3 length is 14 residues. V shed 3 bases, J shed 12 bases, and the junction held 10 bases outside the gene matches. The CDR3 DNA reads as TGCGCCAGCAGCCACACCCCGACAGGGATAGAACTGTTTTTT. It is translated as CASSHTPTGIELFF.

The chain links TRBV18 to TRBJ2-1, with 7 bases matching TRBD1. CDR1 is KGHSH and CDR2 is LQKENI in the germline V gene. CDR3 length equals 16 residues. With 8 bases clipped from V and 4 bases from J, the junction kept 14 bases outside the gene matches. CDR3 loop: CASQLDRVSIYNEQFF. CDR3 DNA: TGTGCCAGCCAACTTGACAGGGTCTCGATTTACAATGAGCAGTTCTTC.

This clone was observed once. This chain joins TRBV19 and TRBJ1-1, with no clear D. CDR3 size: 11 residues. Germline CDR1 and CDR2: LNHDA and SQIVND (reference sequence). V lost 5 bases and J 5 bases, leaving 6 bases between the germline ends. Here the CDR3 DNA reads TGTGCCAGTAGTGTTCGGACTGAAGCTTTCTTT. Translated, it gives CASSVRTEAFF.